This TCR beta chain emerged from a study of human T cells and chemical hapten exposure. Study-level information: Skin on the upper inner arm, around 2 cm by around 2 cm in size, was sensitized with 2% DPC. The study patch tested 0.01% DPC on the upper back and read results at 6 days.

This clonotype was detected ten times or more. Time point specified: patch test 2, 6 weeks after DPC sensitization. The sample's treatment: therapeutic diphenylcyclopropenone sensitization with weekly scalp DPC. Donors, patients with alopecia ranging from 18 to 70 years old and judged suitable for DPC, provided samples. MiXCR, run by TCRdb on the RACE reads, gives a single entry per CDR3 protein. Among some 80,000 distinct CDR3 sequences listed, more than 8.5% were seen once. The length of the CDR3 is 13 residues. Germline V gene lookup returns CDR1 ENHRY and CDR2 SYGVKD. V lost 6 bases to trimming and J lost 0 bases, with 9 bases between them.

Here the sequenced sample was whole blood, taken in connection with sensitization to the hapten diphenylcyclopropenone (DPC). The TCR comes from a woman in her 30s with alopecia areata. Some clones in this sample may be carry-over from other donors' samples. The chain employs TRBV10-3 and TRBJ2-7; tentatively, D is TRBD2 (6 bases). CDR3 sequence reads: CAIRGTVSYEQYF. The DNA for the CDR3 is TGTGCCATCAGAGGGACTGTCTCCTACGAGCAGTACTTC.